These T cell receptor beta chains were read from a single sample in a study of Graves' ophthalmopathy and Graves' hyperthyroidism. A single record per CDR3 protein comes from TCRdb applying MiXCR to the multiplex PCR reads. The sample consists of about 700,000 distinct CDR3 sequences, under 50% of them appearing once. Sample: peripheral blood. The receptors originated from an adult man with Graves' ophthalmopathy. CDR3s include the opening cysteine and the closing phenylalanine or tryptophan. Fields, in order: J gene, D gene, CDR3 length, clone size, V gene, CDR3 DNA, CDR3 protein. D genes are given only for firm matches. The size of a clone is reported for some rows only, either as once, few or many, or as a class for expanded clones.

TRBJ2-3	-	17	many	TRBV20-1	TGCAGTGCTAGAGGGGGGTGGGGGGGCAATTACACAGATACGCAGTATTTT	CSARGGWGGNYTDTQYF
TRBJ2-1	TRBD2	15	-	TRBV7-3	TGTGCCAGCAGTCCTAGCGGGAGGGCCTTGGGTGAGCAGTTCTTC	CASSPSGRALGEQFF
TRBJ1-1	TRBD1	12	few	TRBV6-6	TGTGCCAGCAGTCCAGGACAGGAAAAAGCTTTCTTT	CASSPGQEKAFF
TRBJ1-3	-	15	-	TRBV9	TGTGCCAGCAGCCCGAGGGGGGGCGTTGGAAACACCATATATTTT	CASSPRGGVGNTIYF
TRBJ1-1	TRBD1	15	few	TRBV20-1	TGCAGTGCTAGTGACAGGGGCCGGGGATACACTGAAGCTTTCTTT	CSASDRGRGYTEAFF
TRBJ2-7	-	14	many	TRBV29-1	TGCAGCGTTGAAATCCAGGGGAGCTCCTACGAGCAGTACTTC	CSVEIQGSSYEQYF
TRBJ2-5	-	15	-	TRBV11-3	TGTGCCAGCAGCCCGGGACTTTGGGGCAATCAGCCCCAGTACTTC	CASSPGLWGNQPQYF
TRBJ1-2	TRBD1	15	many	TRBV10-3	TGTGCCATCAGTGTTCGGACAGGTTATAACTATGGCTACACCTTC	CAISVRTGYNYGYTF
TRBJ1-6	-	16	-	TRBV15	TGTGCCACCAGCAGAGATCTGGGGGCTCCCAATTCACCCCTCCACTTT	CATSRDLGAPNSPLHF
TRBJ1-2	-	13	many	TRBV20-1	TGCAGTGCTAGACCACCTGGGACGCTTGGCTACACCTTC	CSARPPGTLGYTF
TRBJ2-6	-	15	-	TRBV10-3	TGTGCCATCACCGTCAGGGCTTCTGGGGCCAACGTCCTGACTTTC	CAITVRASGANVLTF
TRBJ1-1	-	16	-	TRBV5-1	TGCGCCAGCAGCTTGGAAGGAGGTTCCTCGGACACTGAAGCTTTCTTT	CASSLEGGSSDTEAFF
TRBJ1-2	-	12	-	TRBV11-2	TGTGCCAGCAGCACAGAGAACTATGGCTACGCCTTC	CASSTENYGYAF
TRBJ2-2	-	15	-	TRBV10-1	TGCGCCAGCAGTAGGACACGACAGAACACCGGGGAGCTGTTTTTT	CASSRTRQNTGELFF
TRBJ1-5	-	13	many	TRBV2	TGTGCCAGCAGTGTTACAGTATATCAGCCCCAGCATTTT	CASSVTVYQPQHF
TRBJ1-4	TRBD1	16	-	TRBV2	TGTGCCAGCAGAGTGGATGCCGGGACAGGGGGCGAAAAACTGTTTTTT	CASRVDAGTGGEKLFF
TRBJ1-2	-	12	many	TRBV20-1	TGCAGTGCTAGCGACGGGGGCTTTGGCTACACCTTC	CSASDGGFGYTF
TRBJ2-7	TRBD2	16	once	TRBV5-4	TGTGCCAGCAGTTTTTTGGCTAGCGGTTCTCCCTACGAGCAGTACTTC	CASSFLASGSPYEQYF
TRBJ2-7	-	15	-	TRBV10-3	TGTGCCATCAGTGCCAGCACGGGTAATCCCTACGAGCAGTACTTC	CAISASTGNPYEQYF
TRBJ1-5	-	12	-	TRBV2	TGTGCCAGCAGTAAGGACAATCAGCCCCAGCATTTT	CASSKDNQPQHF
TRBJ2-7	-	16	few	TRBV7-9	TGTGCCAGCAGCTTAATCCGGGGACTCCTGGCCTACGAGCAGTACTTC	CASSLIRGLLAYEQYF
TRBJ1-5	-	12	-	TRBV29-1	TGCAGCGTTGAACTGGGAAATCAGCCCCAGCATTTT	CSVELGNQPQHF
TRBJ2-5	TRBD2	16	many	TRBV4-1	TGCGCCAGCAGCCAAACTAGCGGCCCTATCAGGGAGACCCAGTACTTC	CASSQTSGPIRETQYF
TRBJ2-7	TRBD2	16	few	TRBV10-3	TGTGCCAGCAGCCCCTCCTCTAGCGGCACGAACCGCGAGCAGTACTTC	CASSPSSSGTNREQYF
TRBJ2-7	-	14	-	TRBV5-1	TGCGCCAGCAGCTTCAACGGGAACCTCTACGAGCAGTACTTC	CASSFNGNLYEQYF
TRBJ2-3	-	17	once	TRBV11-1	TGTGCCAGCAGCCCTACACAAGAGGCCGGCTACACAGATACGCAGTATTTT	CASSPTQEAGYTDTQYF
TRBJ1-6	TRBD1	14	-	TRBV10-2	TGCGCCAGCAGTGGGGACAGGGAGTACGTACCCCTCCACTTT	CASSGDREYVPLHF
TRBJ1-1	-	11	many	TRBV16	TGTGCCAGCAGTCAGAACACTGAAGCTTTCTTT	CASSQNTEAFF
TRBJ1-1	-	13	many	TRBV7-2	TGTGCCAGCAGCAGGGGGTTCACCACTGAAGCTTTCTTT	CASSRGFTTEAFF
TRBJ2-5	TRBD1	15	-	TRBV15	TGTGCCACCAGCGTACAGACAGGGGTAGGCGAGACCCAGTACTTC	CATSVQTGVGETQYF
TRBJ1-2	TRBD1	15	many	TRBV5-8	TGTGCCAGCAGCTTGGCTGGACAGGGTGGATATGGCTACACCTTC	CASSLAGQGGYGYTF
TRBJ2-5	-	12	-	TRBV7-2	TGTGCCAGCAAGGGGTCGAGGGAGACCCAGTACTTC	CASKGSRETQYF
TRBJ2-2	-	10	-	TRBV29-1	TGCAGCCTCCTGGGCGGGGAGCTGTTTTTT	CSLLGGELFF
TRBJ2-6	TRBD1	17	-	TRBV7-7	TGTGCCAGCAGCGCAGGACAGGGCATACGCGGGGCCAACGTCCTGACTTTC	CASSAGQGIRGANVLTF
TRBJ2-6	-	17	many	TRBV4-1	TGCGCCAGCAGCCAACCCACCCGAACCGCTTCGGCCAACGTCCTGACTTTC	CASSQPTRTASANVLTF
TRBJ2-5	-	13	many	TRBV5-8	TGTGCCAGCAGCTTCCAAGGACAAGAGACCCAGTACTTC	CASSFQGQETQYF
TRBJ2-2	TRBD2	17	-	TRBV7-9	TGTGCCAGCAGCAGAACCGGGACTAGCGGGAGCACCGGGGAGCTGTTTTTT	CASSRTGTSGSTGELFF
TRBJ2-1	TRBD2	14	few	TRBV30	TGTGCCTGCCCCTCCCGACTAGCTGACAATGAGCAGTTCTTC	CACPSRLADNEQFF
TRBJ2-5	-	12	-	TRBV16	TGTGCTGGAGACAGTTACCAAGAGACCCAGTACTTC	CAGDSYQETQYF
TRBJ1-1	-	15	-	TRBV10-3	TGTGCCAGCAGTAAGCTAGCGTTGAAGGGCACTGAAGCTTTCTTT	CASSKLALKGTEAFF
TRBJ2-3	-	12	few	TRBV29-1	TGCAGCGTTGAAGATCCGGGAGATACGCAGTATTTT	CSVEDPGDTQYF
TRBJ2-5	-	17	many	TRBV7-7	TGTGCTAGCAGCCTCTCGGACTATCGGGTTACGCAAGAGACCCAGTACTTC	CASSLSDYRVTQETQYF
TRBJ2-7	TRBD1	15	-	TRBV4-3	TGCGCCAGCAGCCTGCTGATGGGACAGACCTACGAGCAGTACTTC	CASSLLMGQTYEQYF
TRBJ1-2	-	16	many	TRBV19	TGTGCCAGTAGTATAGATCGGGTACACCTCAACTATGGCTACACCTTC	CASSIDRVHLNYGYTF
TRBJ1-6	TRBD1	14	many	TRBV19	TGTGCCAGTAGTAAGGGACAGAAGAATTCACCCCTCCACTTT	CASSKGQKNSPLHF
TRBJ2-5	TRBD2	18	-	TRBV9	TGTGCCAGCAGCGTAGCTACGGCTAGCGGGGCTACAAGGGAGACCCAGTACTTC	CASSVATASGATRETQYF
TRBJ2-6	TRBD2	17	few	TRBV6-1	TGTGCCAGCAGCGAGACTAGCGTCCTCTCTGGGGCCAACGTCCTGACTTTC	CASSETSVLSGANVLTF
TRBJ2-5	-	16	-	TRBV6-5	TGTGCCAGCAGTTACTCGGGGGGGCCTGTCGGGGAGACCCAGTACTTC	CASSYSGGPVGETQYF
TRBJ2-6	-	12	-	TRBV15	TGTGCCACCAGCAGAGATCGAACAACTGAAGCTTTC	CATSRDRTTEAF
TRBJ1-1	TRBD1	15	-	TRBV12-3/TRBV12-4	TGTGCCAGCAGTTTAGCGACAGGGGTGAACACTGAAGCTTTCTTT	CASSLATGVNTEAFF
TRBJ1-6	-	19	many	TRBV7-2	TGTGCCAGCAGCCAGGGGAGAGGGGCGGGAAGGTCCTATAATTCACCCCTCCACTTT	CASSQGRGAGRSYNSPLHF
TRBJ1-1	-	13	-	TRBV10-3	TGTGCCATCAGTCTGGGCAGGAGCACTGAAGCTTTCTTT	CAISLGRSTEAFF
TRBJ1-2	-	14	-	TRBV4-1	TGCGCCAGCAGCCAAGAGTGGGCAGACTATGGCTACACCTTC	CASSQEWADYGYTF
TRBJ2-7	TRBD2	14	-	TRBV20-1	TGCAGTGCCCCTATAGCGGGAAAAACCTGGGAGCAGTACTTC	CSAPIAGKTWEQYF
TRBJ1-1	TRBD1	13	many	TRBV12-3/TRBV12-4	TGTGCCAGCAGTTTGAACAGGGGCCCTGAAGCTTTCTTT	CASSLNRGPEAFF
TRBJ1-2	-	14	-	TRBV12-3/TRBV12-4	TGTGCCACCTCGGTAGGGGCTGGGAACTATGGCTACACCTTC	CATSVGAGNYGYTF
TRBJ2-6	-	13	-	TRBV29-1	TGCAGCGTTGCCGTTGGCGGGACCTACGTCCTGACTTTC	CSVAVGGTYVLTF
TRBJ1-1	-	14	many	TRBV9	TGTGCCAGCAGCGTAGGGGGCGCGAATACTGAAGCTTTCTTT	CASSVGGANTEAFF
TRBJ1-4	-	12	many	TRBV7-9	TGTGCCAGCAGCGGTCCCGGTTTTACGAGGTTTTTT	CASSGPGFTRFF